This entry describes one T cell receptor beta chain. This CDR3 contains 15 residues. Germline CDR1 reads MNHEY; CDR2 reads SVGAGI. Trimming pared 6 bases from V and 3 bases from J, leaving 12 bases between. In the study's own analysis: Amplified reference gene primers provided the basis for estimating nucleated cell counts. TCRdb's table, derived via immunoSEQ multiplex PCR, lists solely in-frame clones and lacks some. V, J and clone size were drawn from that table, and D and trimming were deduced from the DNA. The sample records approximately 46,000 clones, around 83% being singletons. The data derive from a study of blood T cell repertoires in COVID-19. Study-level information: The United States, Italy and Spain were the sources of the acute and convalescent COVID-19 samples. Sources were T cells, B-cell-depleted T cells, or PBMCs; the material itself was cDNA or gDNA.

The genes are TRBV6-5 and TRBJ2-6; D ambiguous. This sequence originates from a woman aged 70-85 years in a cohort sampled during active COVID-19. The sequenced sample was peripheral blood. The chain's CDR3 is CASSRRLHGANVLTF. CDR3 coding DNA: TGTGCCAGCAGCCGCCGCTTACATGGGGCCAACGTCCTGACTTTC.